The clone carrying this T cell receptor beta chain was picked up a small number of times. The antigen is not known. Trimming stripped 0 bases from V and 8 bases from J, with 16 bases between. CDR1 and CDR2 from the germline V gene are DFQATT and SNEGSKA (reference sequence). The CDR3 has 15 amino acids. The record originates from a study of blood T cells in healthy people across ages. Study-level results: Per million T cells, TCR beta diversity dropped about linearly as age rose.

Using a J-beta primer mix together with a sample-barcoded 5' primer, a second PCR was run for 7 to 11 cycles. TCRdb independently ran MiXCR on the 5' RACE reads; one entry per CDR3 protein. In the table there are 2 million or so distinct CDR3 sequences, about 50% of which are singletons. Material for sequencing was blood. The receptor's source is a woman between 40 and 50 years old in good health. V is TRBV20-1 and J is TRBJ1-4, with a weak D call TRBD1 (6 bases). The DNA for the CDR3 is TGCAGTGCTAGAGATCAGGGGCTGGTGTTGGAAAAACTGTTTTTT. It yields the protein CSARDQGLVLEKLFF.